The 22 T cell receptor beta chains presented below share a single source sample, sequenced in a study of blood T cells in healthy people across ages. Using a J-beta primer mix together with a sample-barcoded 5' primer, a second PCR was run for roughly 6 to 12 cycles. MiXCR, applied by TCRdb to the 5' RACE reads, yields one record per CDR3 protein. The sample records more than 1 million distinct CDR3 sequences, more than 35% being singletons. Sequenced sample: blood. The source of these receptors is a woman aged 60-70 years in good health.

The chain links TRBV28 to TRBJ2-7; TRBD2 matches at 8 bases. Trimming took 2 bases from V and 6 from J; bases not matched to a gene: 6. The CDR3 consists of 14 residues. CDR1 is MDHEN and CDR2 is SYDVKM in the germline V gene. CDR3 protein: CASSLTGGPLEQYF. CDR3 DNA sequence: TGTGCCAGCAGTTTAACGGGAGGGCCCCTCGAGCAGTACTTC.

V usage is TRBV27 and J usage is TRBJ1-5, with 7 bases identical to TRBD1. With 6 bases clipped from V and 4 bases from J, the junction kept 9 bases outside the gene matches. The CDR3 is 15 residues long. Germline values: CDR1 MNHEY, CDR2 SMNVEV (reference sequence). The CDR3 DNA follows: TGTGCCAGCAGGCGAACAGGGGCCGATAATCAGCCCCAGCATTTT. This sequence encodes CASRRTGADNQPQHF.

The chain couples TRBV20-1 to TRBJ2-1; the match to TRBD2 covers 11 bases. The germline V gene has CDR1 DFQATT and CDR2 SNEGSKA (reference sequence). V shed 6 bases and J 6 bases; nucleotides not matched to a gene: 7. CDR3 size: 14 residues. This CDR3 reads CSAVAGGGLNEQFF. CDR3 nucleotide sequence: TGCAGTGCCGTAGCGGGAGGGGGTCTCAATGAGCAGTTCTTC.

The chain couples TRBV24-1 to TRBJ2-7; 9 bases map to TRBD1. There are 14 residues in the CDR3. Germline V lookup: CDR1 KGHDR, CDR2 SFDVKD. V lost 7 bases, J lost 1 base, and 4 bases stayed unmatched. The CDR3 region has the DNA TGTGCCACCAGCCAGACAGGGGGATCCTACGAGCAGTACTTC. Translated: CATSQTGGSYEQYF.

This chain joins TRBV7-3 and TRBJ1-2, with D unclear. Trimming stripped 1 base from V and 6 bases from J, with 12 bases between. In germline, CDR1 is SGHTA, CDR2 FQGTGA. The CDR3 covers 14 residues. The CDR3 spells CASSLSPPVDGYTF. The DNA of the CDR3 is TGTGCCAGCAGCTTAAGCCCCCCGGTAGATGGCTACACCTTC.

This clonotype was counted at least ten times. This chain links TRBV6-5 with TRBJ2-1; D is perhaps TRBD1 (6 bases). The V gene's germline CDR1 is MNHEY and CDR2 SVGAGI. The V end lost 6 bases, the J end lost 4 bases, and 16 bases lay between the germline ends. This CDR3 is 15 amino acids long. The CDR3 DNA sequence: TGTGCCAGCAGAACCAGGACAGCGATTTACAATGAGCAGTTCTTC. Protein: CASRTRTAIYNEQFF.

This clonotype was found a few times. This chain links TRBV20-1 with TRBJ2-5; D is ambiguous. The germline V gene encodes CDR1 DFQATT and CDR2 SNEGSKA (reference sequence). This CDR3 contains 13 residues. Trimming took 1 base from V and 5 from J, leaving 11 bases between them. CDR3 DNA: TGCAGTGCTAGAGCTTCTAGAAGGGAGACCCAGTACTTC. It codes for CSARASRRETQYF.

The gene calls are TRBV5-1 and TRBJ2-1; 12 nucleotides align to TRBD2. The CDR3 totals 17 residues. Germline CDR1 is SGHRS and CDR2 is YFSETQ. V was clipped by 5 bases and J by 7 bases; unmatched bases: 13. Written as DNA, the CDR3 is TGCGCCAGCAGTCCCTCGATGACTAGCGGGAGTTCGAATGAGCAGTTCTTC. Protein product: CASSPSMTSGSSNEQFF.

This clonotype was detected only a few times. This chain uses TRBV5-1 with TRBJ1-6, with a weak D call TRBD1 (6 bases). CDR1 and CDR2 (germline): SGHRS, YFSETQ. The CDR3 loop spans 14 amino acids. V shed 4 bases and J shed 7 bases, with 12 bases lying between them. In DNA, the CDR3 is TGCGCCAGCAGCGAGACAGGCGTAAATTCACCCCTCCACTTT. This encodes CASSETGVNSPLHF.

V usage is TRBV7-3 and J usage is TRBJ2-3, with D possibly matching TRBD2 (7 bases). There are 15 residues in the CDR3. Trimming removed 5 bases from V and 2 bases from J, with 14 bases in between. Looked up from germline, CDR1 is SGHTA and CDR2 is FQGTGA. CDR3 DNA: TGTGCCAGCAGCCCCGGGGGGCAGCCCACAGATACGCAGTATTTT. It yields the protein CASSPGGQPTDTQYF.

This clonotype showed up just a few times. This chain connects TRBV5-1 to TRBJ2-3, with D possibly being TRBD1 (6 bases). The germline V gene encodes CDR1 SGHRS and CDR2 YFSETQ. Trimming left V 2 bases short and J 2 bases short, with 12 bases between. The CDR3 is 15 residues long. The CDR3 loop reads CASSLDRSDTDTQYF. The CDR3 DNA is TGCGCCAGCAGCTTAGACAGGAGTGACACAGATACGCAGTATTTT.

This clonotype has a handful of counts. The chain recombines TRBV7-9 with TRBJ2-4; maybe TRBD1 (5 bases). Germline CDR1 and CDR2: SEHNR and FQNEAQ (reference sequence). The CDR3 runs 14 residues. V was shortened by 5 bases and J by 7 bases, with 15 bases between the two germline ends. In DNA form, the CDR3 reads TGTGCCAGCAGCCCTTTAGGGGCCGGGAACATTCAGTACTTC. Amino acids: CASSPLGAGNIQYF.

This clonotype was detected a few times. The chain has TRBV4-1 and TRBJ2-6; 9 bases fit TRBD1. Germline assignment: CDR1 MGHRA and CDR2 YSYEKL. V trimming: 0 bases; J trimming: 3 bases; junction bases outside the gene matches: 6. The CDR3 has 18 residues. The CDR3 reads CASSQDGTGSFGANVLTF. The DNA of the CDR3 is TGCGCCAGCAGCCAAGACGGGACAGGGTCTTTTGGGGCCAACGTCCTGACTTTC.

This rearrangement joins TRBV19 to TRBJ2-4; weak D call: TRBD2 (6 bases). This CDR3 is built from 14 residues. CDR1 and CDR2 from the germline V gene are LNHDA and SQIVND (reference sequence). Trimming stripped 3 bases from V and 3 bases from J, with 9 bases between. The CDR3, as DNA: TGTGCCAGTAGTATCCAGGGAGGCAAAAACATTCAGTACTTC. This translates into CASSIQGGKNIQYF.

The sample holds many counts of this clonotype. The chain combines TRBV12-3 or TRBV12-4 with TRBJ2-7; 8 bases match TRBD2. J gave up 2 bases and V 5 bases, and 5 bases lay outside the gene matches. CDR3 length equals 14 residues. DNA for the CDR3: TGTGCCAGCAGTCCCCCGGGAGGGCCCTACGAGCAGTACTTC. As protein: CASSPPGGPYEQYF.

The gene calls are TRBV12-3 or TRBV12-4 and TRBJ2-5, with a weak D call TRBD2 (6 bases). This CDR3 has 13 residues. Trimming cost V 3 bases and J 5 bases, with 10 bases left between them. Here the CDR3 reads CASSFAEGETQYF. The CDR3, as DNA: TGTGCCAGCAGTTTTGCGGAGGGCGAGACCCAGTACTTC.

This clonotype was counted many times. The CDR3 loop reads CSARGSTSEQYF. CDR3 coding DNA: TGCAGTGCTAGAGGTAGCACGAGTGAGCAGTACTTC. This sequence joins TRBV20-1 and TRBJ2-7; D remains unclear. The CDR3 has 12 residues. Germline-derived CDR1 and CDR2 are DFQATT and SNEGSKA (reference sequence). The V end was cut by 1 base, the J end by 7 bases, with 11 bases between.

The CDR3 DNA is TGTGCCAGCAGTTCAGCGAGGACTAGCGGGAGTGGGTACGAGCAGTACTTC. As protein: CASSSARTSGSGYEQYF. The chain couples TRBV6-6 to TRBJ2-5, with TRBD2 identical over 13 bases. TRBJ2-7 matches the DNA end more closely, so the J call is doubtful. Germline V gene data show CDR1 as MNHNY and CDR2 as SVGAGI (reference sequence). The CDR3 extends over 17 amino acids.

This chain connects TRBV12-3 or TRBV12-4 to TRBJ1-6; tentatively, D is TRBD1 (6 bases). The CDR3 runs 15 residues. Trimming stripped 7 bases from V and 6 bases from J, with 16 bases between. As DNA, the CDR3 is TGTGCCAGCACCCCACCGACAGGTTCTAATTCACCCCTCCACTTT. Translated, it gives CASTPPTGSNSPLHF.

This clonotype was counted between two and nine times. The chain links TRBV20-1 to TRBJ1-1; D is perhaps TRBD1 (5 bases). The V gene's germline CDR1 is DFQATT and CDR2 SNEGSKA (reference sequence). V dropped 4 bases and J dropped 5 bases, with 20 bases sitting between them. The CDR3 is made up of 15 amino acids. The CDR3 region is CSATPGAGRGTEAFF. As DNA, the CDR3 is TGCAGTGCTACGCCCGGGGCAGGGAGGGGAACTGAAGCTTTCTTT.

This chain connects TRBV9 to TRBJ1-2; no clear D. Germline CDR1 reads SGDLS; CDR2 reads YYNGEE. V lost 3 bases and J lost 8, with 11 bases in between. The CDR3 covers 12 residues. In DNA, the CDR3 is TGTGCCAGCAGCGAACTATCCAGGGGCTACACCTTC. Encoded protein: CASSELSRGYTF.

The chain employs TRBV20-1 and TRBJ2-3; 10 nucleotides match TRBD2. This CDR3 contains 14 residues. The trim removed 7 bases at V and 5 bases at J, leaving 9 bases unmatched. Germline-derived CDR1 and CDR2 are DFQATT and SNEGSKA (reference sequence). The CDR3 reads CSVPSGRALDTQYF. The CDR3 DNA sequence: TGCAGTGTTCCGAGCGGGAGGGCCTTAGATACGCAGTATTTT.